The TCR beta chain under discussion was sequenced for a study of OX40 agonist ivuxolimab in advanced cancers. Overall study context: The study treated patients with ivuxolimab, an agonistic anti-OX40 (CD134) antibody. Every patient in dose escalation had hepatocellular carcinoma, melanoma, renal cell or head and neck cancer. From roughly 23 to 85 years was the age range, with a mean of around 60 years, and around 84% were male.

Profiled with immunoSEQ multiplex PCR; TCRdb holds only in-frame clones, not every one. Found here are approximately 62,000 clones, about nine tenths of them singletons; the top ten hold more than 9%. Remarks on this clone: The antigen is not known.

Germline V gene sequence: CDR1 SEHNR, CDR2 FQNEAQ (reference sequence). V trimming: 6 bases; J trimming: 6 bases; junction bases outside the gene matches: 6. The CDR3 totals 13 residues. Study results and limitations: Low normalized T-cell clonal expansion was also seen in some nonresponders.

Material: CD4+ or CD8+ T cells sorted from blood, obtained in a trial of the OX40 agonist ivuxolimab. The V and J genes are TRBV7-9 and TRBJ1-1; TRBD1 aligns across 8 bases. The receptor was isolated from an adult with an advanced solid tumor such as melanoma, head and neck, liver or kidney cancer. The CDR3 nucleotides are TGTGCCAGCAGGTCAGGGGGCGACCCTGAAGCTTTCTTT. This gives the protein CASRSGGDPEAFF.